This entry lists 21 T cell receptor beta chains sequenced from one sample in a study of long-term antiretroviral therapy in people with HIV (dated by TCRdb to between 2020 and 2023). The immunoSEQ hsTCRB v3.0 assay was used at survey level resolution to sequence the TRB variable region. TCRdb obtained this table from immuneACCESS and retained in-frame rearrangements with V and J assigned. These tables miss some clones; where compared with another copy, unresolved V genes account for less than half of the shortfall, and the remainder is unexplained. This sample has nearly 25,000 clones in its table, and around 80% of those were observed once. The ten largest clonotypes hold approximately 2.5% of the sample. Sequencing used unsorted PBMCs, obtained 3 years after starting antiretroviral therapy. These TCRs come from a man aged 50 to 60 with HIV.

V gene TRBV7-8 combines with J gene TRBJ1-5; D unclear. This CDR3 has 16 amino acids. The ends were cut back, 1 base at V and 2 bases at J, with 12 bases in the middle. Per the germline V gene, CDR1 is SGHVS and CDR2 is FQNEAQ. The DNA for the CDR3 is TGTGCCAGCAGCTTAGAGGTGCTGGCCGGCAATCAGCCCCAGCATTTT. Translating it yields CASSLEVLAGNQPQHF.

CDR3 nucleotide sequence: TGCGCCAGCAGCCTGACAGGGGGCCTGAATGAGCAGTTCTTC. Its protein is CASSLTGGLNEQFF. V gene TRBV4-3 combines with J gene TRBJ2-1; the match to TRBD1 covers 10 bases. The germline CDR1 and CDR2 sequences are LGHNA and YSLEER. The CDR3 is 14 amino acids. The V gene end was trimmed by 4 bases and the J gene end by 7 bases; junction bases not matched to a gene: 4.

The rearrangement joins TRBV6-5 to TRBJ1-1, with D possibly TRBD1 on 6 matching bases. The V end lost 0 bases, the J end lost 5 bases, and 7 bases lay between the germline ends. This CDR3 region has 13 residues. Germline assignment: CDR1 MNHEY and CDR2 SVGAGI. The CDR3 DNA reads as TGTGCCAGCAGTTACTCTGGACAGACTGAAGCTTTCTTT. Amino acid sequence: CASSYSGQTEAFF.

The chain has TRBV19 and TRBJ2-3, with D maybe TRBD2 (6 bases). The CDR3 has 10 residues. V lost 8 bases, J lost 6 bases, and 6 bases lay in between. Germline V gene lookup returns CDR1 LNHDA and CDR2 SQIVND (reference sequence). The CDR3 DNA reads as TGTGCCAGTGGGAGGGATACGCAGTATTTT. Protein: CASGRDTQYF.

The chain carries TRBV6-1 and TRBJ2-1; 9 bases agree with TRBD2. This CDR3 is built from 13 residues. Germline-derived CDR1 and CDR2 are MNHNS and SASEGT. V shed 7 bases, J shed 4 bases, and the junction held 2 bases outside the gene matches. The CDR3 is CASTLAGYNEQFF. The CDR3 bases are TGTGCCAGCACTCTAGCGGGATACAATGAGCAGTTCTTC.

This clone occurred once. This sequence joins TRBV7-8 and TRBJ2-5, with 8 bases lining up with TRBD2. The germline gives CDR1 SGHVS, CDR2 FQNEAQ. CDR3 length: 14 amino acids. V was clipped by 5 bases and J by 5 bases; unmatched bases: 7. CDR3 coding DNA: TGTGCCAGCAGCCAAGCGGGGGATGAGGAGACCCAGTACTTC. The encoded protein is CASSQAGDEETQYF.

This chain links TRBV30 with TRBJ1-2; D is unclear. CDR1 and CDR2 (germline): GTSNPN, SVGIG (reference sequence). The CDR3 contains 12 residues. Trimming stripped 3 bases from V and 0 bases from J, with 5 bases between. The CDR3 loop reads CAWRATNYGYTF. Here the CDR3 DNA reads TGTGCCTGGAGAGCAACTAACTATGGCTACACCTTC.

This chain joins TRBV6-6 and TRBJ1-5; D is perhaps TRBD1 (5 bases). The V end lost 2 bases, the J end lost 4 bases, and 9 bases lay between the germline ends. Germline loops: CDR1 MNHNY, CDR2 SVGAGI (reference sequence). CDR3 length: 14 amino acids. The CDR3 DNA reads as TGTGCCAGCAGTTACAGGGAGGGGAATCAGCCCCAGCATTTT. This sequence encodes CASSYREGNQPQHF.

The chain couples TRBV30 to TRBJ2-3; D might be TRBD1 or TRBD2, each matching 5 bases. Germline V gives CDR1 GTSNPN, CDR2 SVGIG (reference sequence). CDR3 length: 11 amino acids. Trimming left V 7 bases short and J 3 bases short, with 8 bases between. The CDR3 protein is CASWGTDTQYF. The CDR3 coding sequence is TGTGCCTCCTGGGGGACAGATACGCAGTATTTT.

This rearrangement joins TRBV19 to TRBJ2-7, with 13 positions matching TRBD2. Germline loops: CDR1 LNHDA, CDR2 SQIVND (reference sequence). Trimming at V came to 1 base and at J to 2 bases, leaving 2 bases not matched to a gene. The CDR3 covers 16 residues. In DNA, the CDR3 is TGTGCCAGTAGTATAGGAGGACTAGCGGGGGCCTACGAGCAGTACTTC. Translation gives CASSIGGLAGAYEQYF.

The chain has TRBV9 and TRBJ2-3; a possible D gene is TRBD2 (6 bases). The length of the CDR3 is 16 residues. V was shortened by 3 bases and J by 0 bases, with 14 bases between the two germline ends. Germline lookup yields CDR1 SGDLS and CDR2 YYNGEE. Written as DNA, the CDR3 is TGTGCCAGCAGCGGCCAATCGGGACTCAGCACAGATACGCAGTATTTT. Translating gives CASSGQSGLSTDTQYF.

The V gene is TRBV28, the J gene TRBJ1-4; 10 positions agree with TRBD1. Per germline, CDR1 MDHEN and CDR2 SYDVKM. V was clipped by 10 bases and J by 6 bases; unmatched bases: 5. There are 13 residues in the CDR3. The CDR3 reads CATRDRGYEKLFF. The CDR3 nucleotides are TGTGCCACCAGGGACAGGGGATATGAAAAACTGTTTTTT.

The chain uses TRBV9 and TRBJ2-1; perhaps TRBD1 as D (7 bases). Germline V lookup: CDR1 SGDLS, CDR2 YYNGEE. This CDR3 contains 16 residues. Trimming took 3 bases from V and 7 from J, leaving 20 bases between them. The CDR3 DNA sequence: TGTGCCAGCAGCGAGGGAGGAGGGACAGTGGGGAATGAGCAGTTCTTC. Translation: CASSEGGGTVGNEQFF.

The chain employs TRBV5-4 and TRBJ2-3; D perhaps matches TRBD1 (5 bases). The CDR3 is 16 amino acids. The V gene's germline CDR1 is SGHNT and CDR2 YYREEE (reference sequence). V gave up 4 bases and J gave up 0 bases, with 15 bases separating them. CDR3 protein: CASSQIGAASTDTQYF. CDR3 DNA sequence: TGTGCCAGCAGCCAGATTGGGGCAGCCAGCACAGATACGCAGTATTTT.

This clone was observed once. V and J are TRBV4-3 and TRBJ2-7; D tentatively reads TRBD1 or TRBD2 (5 bases each). The ends were cut back, 4 bases at V and 1 base at J, with 11 bases in the middle. The CDR3 is made up of 14 amino acids. CDR1 is LGHNA and CDR2 is YSLEER in the germline V gene. Here the CDR3 DNA reads TGCGCCAGCAGCCCAGGGACGGTTTCCTACGAGCAGTACTTC. This encodes CASSPGTVSYEQYF.

The chain uses TRBV27 and TRBJ1-1; D is unresolved. Trimming left V 4 bases short and J 3 bases short, with 3 bases between. CDR3 length: 11 amino acids. Germline V lookup: CDR1 MNHEY, CDR2 SMNVEV (reference sequence). In DNA, the CDR3 is TGTGCCAGCAGTTCGGACACTGAAGCTTTCTTT. Its protein is CASSSDTEAFF.

V and J are TRBV7-9 and TRBJ1-4, with D possibly being TRBD1 (5 bases). CDR3 length equals 16 residues. Trimming took off 5 bases at V and 7 bases at J, with 20 bases between the two ends. Looked up from germline, CDR1 is SEHNR and CDR2 is FQNEAQ (reference sequence). CDR3 DNA: TGTGCCAGCAGCCCGTCGGAGGGGTGGGAACGTGAAAAACTGTTTTTT. Its translation: CASSPSEGWEREKLFF.

The chain links TRBV5-5 to TRBJ1-5; TRBD1 might be the D (5 bases). The V end was cut by 1 base, the J end by 6 bases, with 11 bases between. CDR1 and CDR2 from the germline V gene are SGHKS and YYEKEE (reference sequence). The CDR3 runs 14 residues. This CDR3 reads CASSLRLQGQPQHF. The DNA of the CDR3 is TGTGCCAGCAGCTTGCGGCTGCAGGGTCAGCCCCAGCATTTT.

The chain links TRBV30 to TRBJ1-2; D is unclear. Germline V gene sequence: CDR1 GTSNPN, CDR2 SVGIG (reference sequence). This CDR3 spans 15 amino acids. V gave up 1 base and J gave up 6 bases, with 18 bases separating them. This chain's CDR3 is CAWSATMQSIDGYTF. CDR3 in DNA: TGTGCCTGGAGTGCCACCATGCAGAGCATTGATGGCTACACCTTC.

This sequence joins TRBV6-5 and TRBJ2-7; 11 bases line up with TRBD1. The CDR3 is made up of 15 amino acids. The J segment lost 3 bases and the V segment lost 4 bases, leaving 5 bases of the junction unmatched. Germline CDR1 is MNHEY and CDR2 is SVGAGI. DNA for the CDR3: TGTGCCAGCAGTTTCCGGGACAGGGGGGACTACGAGCAGTACTTC. Protein product: CASSFRDRGDYEQYF.

The chain is built from TRBV18 and TRBJ1-1, with D perhaps TRBD1 (6 bases). The ends were cut back, 1 base at V and 3 bases at J, with 15 bases in the middle. CDR3 size: 16 residues. The germline V gene has CDR1 KGHSH and CDR2 LQKENI. The CDR3 loop reads CASSPRQGLRDTEAFF. DNA of the CDR3: TGTGCCAGCTCACCACGGCAGGGGCTAAGGGACACTGAAGCTTTCTTT.